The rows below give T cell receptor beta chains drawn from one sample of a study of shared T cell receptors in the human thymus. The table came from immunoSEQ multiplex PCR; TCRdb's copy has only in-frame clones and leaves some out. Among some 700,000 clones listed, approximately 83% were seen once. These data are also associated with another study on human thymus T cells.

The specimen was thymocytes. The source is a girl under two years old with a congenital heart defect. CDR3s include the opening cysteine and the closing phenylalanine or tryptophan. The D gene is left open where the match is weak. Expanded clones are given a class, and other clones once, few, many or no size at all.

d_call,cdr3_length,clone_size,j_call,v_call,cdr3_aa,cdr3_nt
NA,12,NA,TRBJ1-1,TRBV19,CASNGRGTEAFF,TGTGCCAGTAACGGCAGGGGCACTGAAGCTTTCTTT
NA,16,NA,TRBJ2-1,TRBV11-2,CASSLGGLAAYNEQFF,TGTGCCAGCAGCTTGGGGGGCCTAGCGGCCTACAATGAGCAGTTCTTC
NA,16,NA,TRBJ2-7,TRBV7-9,CASSYSTTGNPYEQYF,TGTGCCAGCAGCTACTCCACCACAGGGAACCCCTACGAGCAGTACTTC
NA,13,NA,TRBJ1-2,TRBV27,CASSYSTNYGYTF,TGTGCCAGCAGTTACTCCACTAACTATGGCTACACCTTC
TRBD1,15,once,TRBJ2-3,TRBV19,CATSAGTGYTDTQYF,TGTGCCACCTCCGCCGGGACAGGGTACACAGATACGCAGTATTTT
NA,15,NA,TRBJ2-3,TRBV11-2,CASSFLAGLTDTQYF,TGTGCCAGCAGCTTTCTGGCGGGGCTCACAGATACGCAGTATTTT
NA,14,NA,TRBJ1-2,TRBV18,CASSPPPIRGGYTF,TGTGCCAGCTCACCTCCCCCGATAAGAGGGGGCTACACCTTC
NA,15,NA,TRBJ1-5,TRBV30,CAWSVWGHTGQPQHF,TGTGCCTGGAGTGTCTGGGGGCATACGGGTCAGCCCCAGCATTTT
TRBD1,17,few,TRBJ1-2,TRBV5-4,CASSCDDSDRDTYGYTF,TGTGCCAGCAGCTGCGACGACTCGGACAGGGACACCTATGGCTACACCTTC
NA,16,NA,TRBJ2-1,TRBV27,CASSTGYRTPYNEQFF,TGTGCCAGCAGTACCGGCTACCGGACTCCCTACAATGAGCAGTTCTTC